What follows are 11 T cell receptor beta chains derived from one specimen sequenced in a study of a mutant IDH1 vaccine in newly diagnosed glioma. Noted time point: week 35, safety follow-up. What each vaccine dose contained was 300 ug of mutant IDH1 20-mer peptide, accompanied by topical imiquimod. Method: immunoSEQ multiplex PCR; TCRdb's copy keeps in-frame clones and lacks some. The sample includes 70,000 or so clones, approximately 86% of them seen just once. These receptors' antigens are unknown. The sample consisted of PBMCs, taken from a glioma patient whose treatment included an IDH1 peptide vaccine. The receptors come from a young man with glioma.

This chain connects TRBV18 to TRBJ2-5, with D possibly being TRBD1 (5 bases). This CDR3 has 14 residues. Germline CDR1 KGHSH, CDR2 LQKENI. Trimming took 2 bases from V and 4 from J, leaving 11 bases between them. The CDR3 coding sequence is TGTGCCAGCTCACCATTTGGGGCAGGAGAGACCCAGTACTTC. It codes for CASSPFGAGETQYF.

This CDR3 reads CATSRDRGTGYQPQHF. CDR3 nucleotide sequence: TGTGCCACCAGCAGAGATCGGGGGACAGGTTATCAGCCCCAGCATTTT. The chain has TRBV15 and TRBJ1-5; TRBD1 matches 8 bases. The CDR3 runs 16 residues. J was trimmed by 5 bases and V by 0 bases; bases with no gene match: 6. The germline V gene has CDR1 LNHNV and CDR2 YYDKDF (reference sequence).

V usage is TRBV10-3 and J usage is TRBJ2-7; 9 bases line up with TRBD1. The CDR3 is made up of 13 amino acids. Trimming at V came to 9 bases and at J to 6 bases, leaving 9 bases not matched to a gene. Germline CDR1 and CDR2: ENHRY and SYGVKD. The CDR3 protein is CAIHRDRAAEQYF. The CDR3, as DNA: TGTGCCATTCACCGGGACAGGGCGGCCGAGCAGTACTTC.

The chain recombines TRBV2 with TRBJ2-2, with D uncertain. The V end was cut by 6 bases, the J end by 7 bases, with 21 bases between. CDR1 is SNHLY and CDR2 is FYNNEI in the germline V gene. This CDR3 contains 16 residues. CDR3 in DNA: TGTGCCAGCAGGCTTTACTCCTTAATCCGGAACGGGGAGCTGTTTTTT. This codes for CASRLYSLIRNGELFF.

The chain links TRBV5-1 to TRBJ2-1, with 10 positions matching TRBD2. Trimming took 0 bases from V and 0 from J; bases not matched to a gene: 3. The CDR3 sequence is 17 residues long. Germline V gene data show CDR1 as SGHRS and CDR2 as YFSETQ. The CDR3 protein is CASSLVAGGLSYNEQFF. The CDR3 DNA reads TGCGCCAGCAGCTTGGTAGCGGGGGGCCTCTCCTACAATGAGCAGTTCTTC.

This sequence joins TRBV2 and TRBJ1-2; no firm D call. V lost 4 bases and J 4 bases, leaving 13 bases between the germline ends. The CDR3 consists of 14 residues. CDR1 and CDR2 (germline): SNHLY, FYNNEI. The CDR3 loop reads CASSVLGSSYGYTF. The CDR3 nucleotides read TGTGCCAGCAGTGTATTAGGCAGCTCCTATGGCTACACCTTC.

The chain's CDR3 is CASSGTSGGHGDEQFF. CDR3 DNA: TGTGCCAGCAGTGGGACTAGCGGGGGCCATGGGGATGAGCAGTTCTTC. The rearrangement joins TRBV11-3 to TRBJ2-1; 14 positions match TRBD2. The CDR3 runs 16 residues. The V gene's germline CDR1 is SGHNT and CDR2 YENEEA. The ends lost 6 bases at V and 8 bases at J; junction bases unmatched: 9.

The V call is TRBV7-9, the J call TRBJ1-1; D is undetermined. The V end lost 1 base, the J end lost 3 bases, and 9 bases lay between the germline ends. In germline, CDR1 is SEHNR, CDR2 FQNEAQ (reference sequence). CDR3 length: 14 residues. The DNA of the CDR3 is TGTGCCAGCAGCTTAGGCGAAGGCCACACTGAAGCTTTCTTT. Its protein product is CASSLGEGHTEAFF.

V usage is TRBV7-8 and J usage is TRBJ1-5; 7 positions match TRBD1. This CDR3 spans 16 amino acids. V was pared by 3 bases and J by 0 bases, with 5 bases of the junction left unmatched. Germline-derived CDR1 and CDR2 are SGHVS and FQNEAQ. The CDR3 spells CASSLGQPYSNQPQHF. In nucleotides, the CDR3 is TGTGCCAGCAGCTTGGGACAGCCCTATAGCAATCAGCCCCAGCATTTT.

The chain has TRBV6-6 and TRBJ2-7, with D unclear. V was cut by 0 bases and J by 7 bases, with 16 bases left in between. CDR1 is MNHNY and CDR2 is SVGAGI in the germline V gene (reference sequence). The CDR3 is 15 residues long. CDR3 DNA: TGTGCCAGCAGTTACTCGTCAGGCCGCCTTGGGGAGCAGTACTTC. This encodes CASSYSSGRLGEQYF.

V is TRBV5-6 and J is TRBJ2-3; TRBD1 matches at 10 bases. The CDR3 loop spans 15 amino acids. Germline trimming cut 4 bases from V and 4 bases from J; bases unmatched to any gene: 6. The germline gives CDR1 SGHDT, CDR2 YYEEEE. The CDR3 DNA is TGTGCCAGCAGCCAGGGGACAGGGGAGGCAGATACGCAGTATTTT. Translated: CASSQGTGEADTQYF.